This T cell receptor beta chain stems from a study of shared clonotypes between healthy human individuals. About the study: Every donor yielded three CD4 naive, three CD4 memory, two CD8 naive and one CD8 memory plate.

A split of CD4+ cells into CD45RA+ naive and CD45RA-negative memory subsets was performed. Method: immunoSEQ multiplex PCR; TCRdb's copy keeps in-frame clones and lacks some. The table shows roughly 1 million clones, with about 75% occurring only once. To note about this clone: The antigen is unknown.

Whole-study findings and limits: Exclusively blood specimens were collected; tissue repertoires likely differ. Rarefaction demonstrated incomplete sorted-subset sequencing despite large depth.

CDR1 LGHNT and CDR2 FRNRAP come from the germline V gene. The CDR3 has 13 amino acids. V was trimmed by 0 bases and J by 9 bases, leaving 9 bases between them. V is TRBV12-5 and J is TRBJ2-1; D is unclear. Material for sequencing was memory CD4+ T cells sorted from blood. The subset: CD45RA-negative fraction. The source is a young man in good health. CDR3 sequence (DNA): TGTGCTAGTGGTTTGGTAGCAGGCGGTGAGCAGTTCTTC. The encoded protein is CASGLVAGGEQFF.